This T cell receptor beta chain was retrieved from a study of blood T cell repertoires in COVID-19. Repertoires were generated with immunoSEQ multiplex PCR, while TCRdb's copy carries only in-frame clones and drops some. In the table there are around 150,000 clones, about 83% of which are singletons. The CDR3 has 12 residues. Trimming stripped 0 bases from V and 4 bases from J, with 4 bases between. Germline CDR1 and CDR2: SEHNR and FQNEAQ (reference sequence). The TCR originated in a woman aged 65 to 85 with COVID-19, enrolled during active disease. This chain joins TRBV7-9 and TRBJ2-7, with D unresolved. Specimen: peripheral blood. The CDR3 is CASSLAPYEQYF. The CDR3 DNA reads TGTGCCAGCAGCTTAGCTCCTTACGAGCAGTACTTC.